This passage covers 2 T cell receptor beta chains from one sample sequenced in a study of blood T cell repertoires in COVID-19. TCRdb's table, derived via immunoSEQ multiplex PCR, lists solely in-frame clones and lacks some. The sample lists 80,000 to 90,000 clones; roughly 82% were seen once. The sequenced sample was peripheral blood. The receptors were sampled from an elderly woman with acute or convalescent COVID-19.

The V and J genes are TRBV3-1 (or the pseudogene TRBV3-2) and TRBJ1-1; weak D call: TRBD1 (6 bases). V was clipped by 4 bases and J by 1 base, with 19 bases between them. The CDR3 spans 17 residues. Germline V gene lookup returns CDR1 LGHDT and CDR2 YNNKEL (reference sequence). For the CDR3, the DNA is TGTGCCAGCAGCCCCCCCCGGACTCAGGACAGGAACACTGAAGCTTTCTTT. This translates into CASSPPRTQDRNTEAFF.

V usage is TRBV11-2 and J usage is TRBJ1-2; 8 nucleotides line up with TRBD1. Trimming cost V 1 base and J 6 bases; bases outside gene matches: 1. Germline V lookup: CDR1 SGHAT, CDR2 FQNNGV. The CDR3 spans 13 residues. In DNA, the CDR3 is TGTGCCAGCAGCTTAGTGACAGGGGATGGCTACACCTTC. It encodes CASSLVTGDGYTF.